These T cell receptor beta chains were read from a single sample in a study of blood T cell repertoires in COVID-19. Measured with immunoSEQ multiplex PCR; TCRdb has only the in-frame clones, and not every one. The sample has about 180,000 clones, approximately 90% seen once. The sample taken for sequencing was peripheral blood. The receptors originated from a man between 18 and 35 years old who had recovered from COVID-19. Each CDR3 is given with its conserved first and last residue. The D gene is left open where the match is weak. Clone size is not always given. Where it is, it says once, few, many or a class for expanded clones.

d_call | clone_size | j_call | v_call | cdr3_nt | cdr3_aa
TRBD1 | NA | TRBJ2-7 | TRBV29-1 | TGCAGCGTTCTACAGGGGGCGGTCTACGAGCAGTACTTC | CSVLQGAVYEQYF
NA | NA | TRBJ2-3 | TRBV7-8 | TGTGCCAGCAGCCGTGGGGCCAGCACAGATACGCAGTATTTT | CASSRGASTDTQYF
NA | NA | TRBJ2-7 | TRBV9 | TGTGCCAGCAGGGACACGCGGACGGGGGTCTACGAGCAGTACTTC | CASRDTRTGVYEQYF
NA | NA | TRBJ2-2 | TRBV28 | TGTGCCAGCAGTTTACCCATCACCGGGGAGCTGTTTTTT | CASSLPITGELFF
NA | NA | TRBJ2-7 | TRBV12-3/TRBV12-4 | TGTGCCAGCAGCCACTACTTCTCCTACGAGCAGTACTTC | CASSHYFSYEQYF
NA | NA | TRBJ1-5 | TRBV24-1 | TGTGCCACCAGTAATAACAGGGCCAGTCAGCCCCAGCATTTT | CATSNNRASQPQHF
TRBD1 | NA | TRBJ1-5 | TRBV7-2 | TGTGCCAGCAGCTTAGATGGGACAGGGATTAATCAGCCCCAGCATTTT | CASSLDGTGINQPQHF
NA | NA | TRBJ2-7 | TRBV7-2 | TGTGCCAGCAGCGTCATGTGGGGGCCCTACGAGCAGTACTTC | CASSVMWGPYEQYF
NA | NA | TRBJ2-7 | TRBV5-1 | TGCGCCAGCAGCTCGAAGGGGGATACTCGCTACGAGCAGTACTTC | CASSSKGDTRYEQYF
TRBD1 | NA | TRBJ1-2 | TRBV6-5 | TGTGCCAGCAGCTACGGACAGGGGGCGAGGAGCTACACCTTC | CASSYGQGARSYTF
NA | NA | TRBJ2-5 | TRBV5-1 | TGCGCCAGCTACGGACAGCAAGAGACCCAGTACTTC | CASYGQQETQYF
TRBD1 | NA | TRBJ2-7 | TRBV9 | TGTGCCAGCAGCCCGTGGACAGGGGAGGGAGAAGAGCAGTACTTC | CASSPWTGEGEEQYF
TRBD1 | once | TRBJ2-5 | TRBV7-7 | TGTGCTAGCAGCGCCGACAGGGACCCAAGGGAGACCCAGTACTTC | CASSADRDPRETQYF
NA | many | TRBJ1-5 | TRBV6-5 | TGTGCCAGCAGCTCTTATAGCAATCAGCCCCAGCATTTT | CASSSYSNQPQHF
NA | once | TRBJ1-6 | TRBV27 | TGTGCCAGCAGTTCCCAGGGAAGTTATAATTCACCCCTCCACTTT | CASSSQGSYNSPLHF
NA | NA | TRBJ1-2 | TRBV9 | TGTGCCAGCAGCGTAGGTGTTCGGGGACTCCGGGATGGCTACACCTTC | CASSVGVRGLRDGYTF
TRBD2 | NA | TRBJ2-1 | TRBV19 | TGTGCCAGTAGTATATCCACGGGAGGTTATGAGCAGTTCTTC | CASSISTGGYEQFF
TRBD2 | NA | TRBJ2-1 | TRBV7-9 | TGTGCCAGCAGCCAATTAGCGGGAGGGGGATACAATGAGCAGTTCTTC | CASSQLAGGGYNEQFF
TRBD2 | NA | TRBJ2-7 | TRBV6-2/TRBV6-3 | TGTGCCAGCAGTTACACTAGCGGAGCCGACGAGCAGTACTTC | CASSYTSGADEQYF
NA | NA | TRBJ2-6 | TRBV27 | TGTGCCAGCAGCCCGGGGATCACTTCTGGGGCCAACGTCCTGACTTTC | CASSPGITSGANVLTF
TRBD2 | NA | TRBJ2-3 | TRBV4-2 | TGTGCCAGCAGTCGACTAGCGGCTAGCACAGATACGCAGTATTTT | CASSRLAASTDTQYF
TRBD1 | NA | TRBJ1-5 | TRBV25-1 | TGTGCCAGCAGTGCCGCAGGGGGTCAGCCCCAGCATTTT | CASSAAGGQPQHF
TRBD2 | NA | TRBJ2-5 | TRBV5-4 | TGTGCCAGCAGCTTGGGACTAGCGGGAGGGCCGGAGGAGACCCAGTACTTC | CASSLGLAGGPEETQYF
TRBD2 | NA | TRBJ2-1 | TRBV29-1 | TGCAGCGTATTGGGACTAGCCGACAATGAGCAGTTCTTC | CSVLGLADNEQFF